This TCR beta chain was found in a study of identical twins. Points from the study as a whole: Twin-shared out-of-frame alpha sequences showed excess low generation probability.

TCRdb independently ran MiXCR on the 5' RACE reads; one entry per CDR3 protein. The sample has approximately 530,000 distinct CDR3 sequences, more than 20% seen once. CDR3 length equals 14 residues. Losses at the gene ends were 4 bases for V and 7 bases for J; bases not matched to a gene: 6. CDR1 and CDR2 (germline): SGHRS, YFSETQ. Regarding this clonotype: What it recognizes is unknown.

Separately, the same data were catalogued under a study of yellow fever vaccine responses in identical twins.

The gene calls are TRBV5-1 and TRBJ2-7; 12 bases align to TRBD2. Sequencing was done on a sample of CD4+ T cells sorted from blood. This TCR was sampled from a woman aged 18-30 years in good health. The CDR3 region is CASSRTSGTKEQYF. The DNA of the CDR3 is TGCGCCAGCAGCCGGACTAGCGGGACTAAGGAGCAGTACTTC.